The rows below give T cell receptor beta chains drawn from one sample of a study of T cell responses to AZD1222 COVID-19 vaccine. Clones were sequenced by immunoSEQ multiplex PCR, and TCRdb holds only the in-frame ones, with some missing. The data hold roughly 120,000 clones, with about nine tenths observed a single time. The sequences come from peripheral blood, collected on day 0 of AZD1222 vaccination. The source is an adult in good health. Both conserved end residues are part of each CDR3. A D gene is named only where the DNA matches it firmly. Clone sizes are given selectively: once, few, many, or a class where the clone is expanded.

D	V	size	J	CDR3	DNA
TRBD1	TRBV5-4	-	TRBJ1-3	CASSRDRGQGNTIYF	TGTGCCAGCAGCCGGGACAGGGGGCAAGGAAACACCATATATTTT
-	TRBV24-1	-	TRBJ2-2	CATSDYGSDSTGELFF	TGTGCCACCAGTGATTATGGCTCAGACAGCACCGGGGAGCTGTTTTTT
-	TRBV7-6	-	TRBJ1-3	CASSLEGLGNTIYF	TGTGCCAGCAGCTTAGAGGGGTTGGGAAACACCATATATTTT
-	TRBV18	-	TRBJ1-6	CASSLEQGVGSPLHF	TGTGCCAGCTCACTCGAACAGGGTGTAGGGTCACCCCTCCACTTT
TRBD2	TRBV11-2	-	TRBJ2-3	CASSRNLAGATDTQYF	TGTGCCAGCAGCCGGAACCTAGCGGGGGCCACAGATACGCAGTATTTT
TRBD1	TRBV4-1	-	TRBJ1-2	CASNPGGGSGYTF	TGCGCCAGCAACCCGGGAGGGGGCTCTGGCTACACCTTC
TRBD2	TRBV4-1	-	TRBJ2-5	CASSQIAGGEETQYF	TGCGCCAGCAGCCAAATAGCGGGGGGGGAAGAGACCCAGTACTTC
-	TRBV27	-	TRBJ2-2	CASSSYINPGELFF	TGTGCCAGCAGTTCCTACATCAACCCCGGGGAGCTGTTTTTT
TRBD1	TRBV9	-	TRBJ1-5	CASSAGGANQPQHF	TGTGCCAGCAGTGCAGGGGGCGCGAATCAGCCCCAGCATTTT
-	TRBV6-5	-	TRBJ1-4	CASRRSATNEKLFF	TGTGCCAGCAGACGCAGTGCAACTAATGAAAAACTGTTTTTT
TRBD1	TRBV6-1	-	TRBJ1-1	CASTQTGGTEAFF	TGTGCCAGCACCCAGACAGGGGGCACTGAAGCTTTCTTT
-	TRBV19	-	TRBJ2-5	CASSMGGAQTQYF	TGTGCCAGTAGTATGGGGGGGGCCCAAACCCAGTACTTC
-	TRBV5-4	-	TRBJ1-1	CASSSQGRTRNTEAFF	TGTGCCAGCAGCTCCCAGGGGAGGACAAGAAACACTGAAGCTTTCTTT
TRBD1	TRBV2	-	TRBJ1-2	CASGTGVGYGYTF	TGTGCCAGCGGGACAGGGGTCGGCTATGGCTACACCTTC
-	TRBV12-3/TRBV12-4	-	TRBJ2-2	CASGNTGELFF	TGTGCCAGCGGCAACACCGGGGAGCTGTTTTTT
-	TRBV27	few	TRBJ1-1	CASRGQNPGAAEAFF	TGTGCCAGCAGGGGTCAAAACCCGGGGGCGGCTGAAGCTTTCTTT
TRBD1	TRBV5-1	-	TRBJ2-5	CASSSGQGRQETQYF	TGCGCCAGCAGCTCAGGACAGGGTAGGCAAGAGACCCAGTACTTC
-	TRBV6-5	-	TRBJ2-7	CASRPSSGGDYEQYF	TGTGCCAGCAGGCCATCGAGTGGGGGTGACTACGAGCAGTACTTC
-	TRBV3-1/TRBV3-2	-	TRBJ2-7	CASSPSGSSPYEQYF	TGTGCCAGCAGCCCTAGTGGGTCAAGCCCCTACGAGCAGTACTTC
-	TRBV7-8	-	TRBJ1-1	CASSHWTSGVTEAFF	TGTGCCAGCAGTCACTGGACCTCGGGGGTCACTGAAGCTTTCTTT
-	TRBV9	-	TRBJ2-5	CASRGEGETQYF	TGTGCCAGCAGGGGCGAAGGGGAGACCCAGTACTTC